The TCR beta chain described here comes from a study of blood T cell repertoires in COVID-19. In germline, CDR1 is SNHLY, CDR2 FYNNEI. This CDR3 comprises 15 residues. V was cut by 2 bases and J by 2 bases, with 10 bases left in between. Using immunoSEQ multiplex PCR, the repertoire was profiled, and TCRdb retains in-frame clones only, with some absent. The sample lists 110,000 to 150,000 clones, approximately 80% occurring once. The specimen was peripheral blood. The receptor's source is a woman between 50 and 59 years old with acute or convalescent COVID-19. V and J are TRBV2 and TRBJ1-3; D gene unclear. The CDR3, as DNA: TGTGCCAGCAGTGAACAGGCGGGCACTGGAAACACCATATATTTT. Translation gives CASSEQAGTGNTIYF.